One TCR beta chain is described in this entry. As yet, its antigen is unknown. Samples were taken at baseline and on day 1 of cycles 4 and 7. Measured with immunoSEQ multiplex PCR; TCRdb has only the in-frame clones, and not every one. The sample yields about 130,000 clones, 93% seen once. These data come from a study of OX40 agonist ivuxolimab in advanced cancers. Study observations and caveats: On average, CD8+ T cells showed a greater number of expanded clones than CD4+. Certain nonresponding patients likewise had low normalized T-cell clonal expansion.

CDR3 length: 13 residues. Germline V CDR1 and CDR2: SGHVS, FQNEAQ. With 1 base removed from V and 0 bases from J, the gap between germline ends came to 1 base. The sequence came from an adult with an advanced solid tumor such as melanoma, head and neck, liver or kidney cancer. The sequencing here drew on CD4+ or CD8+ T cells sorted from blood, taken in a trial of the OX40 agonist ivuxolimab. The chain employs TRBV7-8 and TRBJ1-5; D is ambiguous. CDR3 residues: CASSLDSNQPQHF. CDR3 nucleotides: TGTGCCAGCAGCTTAGATAGCAATCAGCCCCAGCATTTT. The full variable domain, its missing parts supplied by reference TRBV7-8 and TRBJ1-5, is GAGVSQSPRYKVAKRGQDVALRCDPISGHVSLFWYQQALGQGPEFLTYFQNEAQLDKSGLPSDRFFAERPEGSVSTLKIQRTQQEDSAVYLCASSLDSNQPQHFGDGTRLSIL.